These 17 T cell receptor beta chains were all obtained from the same sample, sequenced in a study of neurological immune-mediated disorders. TCRdb re-derived calls from the 5' RACE reads in MiXCR, one entry per CDR3 protein. In the table there are about 80,000 distinct CDR3 sequences, nearly 6% of which are singletons. As to time point: longitudinal time-point 2. The sequenced sample consisted of PBMCs. These receptors all come from a woman in her sixties or seventies with multiple sclerosis.

This clonotype came up many times. CDR3 sequence (DNA): TGCGCCAGCAGCTTGCAGCCGGGGGGCGGTGAGCAGTACTTC. Protein: CASSLQPGGGEQYF. The chain combines TRBV5-1 with TRBJ2-7; tentative D call: TRBD2 (7 bases). Germline V gene data show CDR1 as SGHRS and CDR2 as YFSETQ. The CDR3 length is 14 residues. The V and J ends lost 1 base and 7 bases respectively, with 15 bases between them.

This clonotype was seen ten or more times. The gene calls are TRBV6-5 and TRBJ2-5; D call uncertain. There are 17 residues in the CDR3. V was shortened by 0 bases and J by 5 bases, with 19 bases between the two germline ends. Per the germline V gene, CDR1 is MNHEY and CDR2 is SVGAGI. The CDR3 here is CASSYSILQHTEETQYF. CDR3 DNA: TGTGCCAGCAGTTACTCGATACTTCAACACACCGAGGAGACCCAGTACTTC.

In this sample, this clonotype turned up many times. The V and J genes are TRBV20-1 and TRBJ1-6, with TRBD1 as a possible D gene (5 bases). In germline, CDR1 is DFQATT, CDR2 SNEGSKA (reference sequence). The CDR3 sequence is 16 residues long. Deletions cut 2 bases from V and 2 bases from J, with 13 bases between. CDR3: CSARQGGSPYNSPLHF. DNA for the CDR3: TGCAGTGCTAGACAGGGAGGTTCGCCCTATAATTCACCCCTCCACTTT.

This clonotype was picked up many times. The rearrangement joins TRBV12-3 or TRBV12-4 to TRBJ2-5, with 8 bases identical to TRBD1. CDR3 length: 13 residues. The ends lost 4 bases at V and 5 bases at J; junction bases unmatched: 3. The CDR3 region is CASSWTGSETQYF. The CDR3 nucleotides read TGTGCCAGCAGTTGGACAGGGTCCGAGACCCAGTACTTC.

This clonotype appeared many times. V gene TRBV5-1 combines with J gene TRBJ1-3; D is unresolved. V was trimmed by 2 bases and J by 0 bases, leaving 18 bases between them. In germline, CDR1 is SGHRS, CDR2 YFSETQ. The CDR3 loop spans 18 amino acids. DNA for the CDR3: TGCGCCAGCAGCTTATGGACCCTTACACTGAACTCTGGAAACACCATATATTTT. Translated: CASSLWTLTLNSGNTIYF.

The table lists this clonotype with many counts. This CDR3 is CASSSLGQGETQYF. Here the CDR3 DNA reads TGCGCCAGCAGCTCTCTGGGACAGGGTGAGACCCAGTACTTC. This chain uses TRBV5-1 with TRBJ2-5, with 9 nucleotides matching TRBD1. This CDR3 spans 14 amino acids. The germline CDR1 and CDR2 sequences are SGHRS and YFSETQ. The V gene end was trimmed by 3 bases and the J gene end by 5 bases; junction bases not matched to a gene: 5.

In its sample, this clonotype was seen many times. The J gene is TRBJ2-7, the V gene TRBV3-1; 9 nucleotides match TRBD1. CDR1 is LGHDT, CDR2 YNNKEL, per germline (reference sequence). Trimming at V came to 7 bases and at J to 5 bases, leaving 9 bases not matched to a gene. The CDR3 length is 14 residues. The CDR3, as DNA: TGTGCCAGCACCACCGGGACAGGGCTCCACGAGCAGTACTTC. Residues: CASTTGTGLHEQYF.

This clonotype was observed at least ten times. This rearrangement joins TRBV6-5 to TRBJ1-3, with D unresolved. Trimming took 1 base from V and 0 from J, leaving 4 bases between them. This CDR3 region has 14 residues. Germline values: CDR1 MNHEY, CDR2 SVGAGI. Here the CDR3 DNA reads TGTGCCAGCAGTTACTTGAACTCTGGAAACACCATATATTTT. Protein sequence: CASSYLNSGNTIYF.

This clonotype was observed at least ten times. The chain combines TRBV3-1 with TRBJ2-2; no clear D gene. The germline V and J ends were trimmed by 0 bases and 5 bases, with 10 bases remaining between them. The CDR3 loop spans 15 amino acids. Per germline, CDR1 LGHDT and CDR2 YNNKEL (reference sequence). The CDR3 DNA reads TGTGCCAGCAGCCAAGATCTTAGGAAGACCGGGGAGCTGTTTTTT. The encoded protein is CASSQDLRKTGELFF.

This clonotype was observed at least ten times. CDR3 in DNA: TGTGCCAGCAGCCAAGGGGCTTCTACCTACGAGCAGTACTTC. Protein: CASSQGASTYEQYF. The chain couples TRBV3-1 to TRBJ2-7; D unclear. CDR1 and CDR2 (germline): LGHDT, YNNKEL (reference sequence). The CDR3 covers 14 residues. The V end lost 1 base, the J end lost 2 bases, and 9 bases lay between the germline ends.

This clonotype was recorded at least ten times. The chain combines TRBV7-2 with TRBJ2-7, with D perhaps matching TRBD2 (6 bases). V lost 5 bases, J lost 2 bases, and 10 bases lay in between. The germline V gene encodes CDR1 SGHTA and CDR2 FQGNSA. The CDR3 totals 13 residues. The CDR3 loop is CASSPGLTYEQYF. For the CDR3, the DNA is TGTGCCAGCAGCCCGGGACTTACCTACGAGCAGTACTTC. Supplemented by reference TRBV7-2 and TRBJ2-7, the full variable domain reads GAGVSQSPSNKVTEKGKDVELRCDPISGHTALYWYRQSLGQGLEFLIYFQGNSAPDKSGLPSDRFSAERTGGSVSTLTIQRTQQEDSAVYLCASSPGLTYEQYFGPGTRLTVT.

The V call is TRBV6-6, the J call TRBJ2-7, with TRBD1 identical over 12 bases. The junction had 6 bases not matched to a gene; V was cut back by 6 bases and J by 6 bases. Germline V lookup: CDR1 MNHNY, CDR2 SVGAGI (reference sequence). The length of the CDR3 is 14 residues. CDR3 in DNA: TGTGCCAGCAGCCCGGGACAGGGGGCCCTCGAGCAGTACTTC. Its protein is CASSPGQGALEQYF.

This clonotype is classed as medium-sized. The chain combines TRBV5-1 with TRBJ2-7; 9 bases map to TRBD1. Germline-derived CDR1 and CDR2 are SGHRS and YFSETQ. The CDR3 is 18 amino acids. With V trimmed by 3 bases and J by 0 bases, 13 bases remained unmatched. The CDR3 here is CASSSRRTGGQVSYEQYF. As DNA, the CDR3 is TGCGCCAGCAGCTCCCGACGAACAGGGGGCCAAGTCTCCTACGAGCAGTACTTC.

This clonotype was found many times. The rearrangement uses TRBV6-2 or TRBV6-3 and TRBJ2-3; a weak D match, TRBD1 (6 bases). There are 16 residues in the CDR3. Germline CDR1 and CDR2: MNHEY and SVGEGT. Deletions cut 5 bases from V and 1 base from J, with 16 bases between. The CDR3 spells CASSPPGTLGTDTQYF. In DNA, the CDR3 is TGTGCCAGCAGTCCCCCCGGGACATTAGGCACAGATACGCAGTATTTT.

The chain joins TRBV12-3 or TRBV12-4 to TRBJ1-1; 7 nucleotides line up with TRBD1. CDR3 size: 16 residues. The V gene end was trimmed by 2 bases and the J gene end by 7 bases; junction bases not matched to a gene: 13. The CDR3: CASSLPPMRQGFEAFF. The CDR3 DNA follows: TGTGCCAGCAGTTTACCCCCGATGCGACAGGGTTTTGAAGCTTTCTTT.

This clonotype occurred many times. This chain uses TRBV20-1 with TRBJ2-1; D gene uncertain. Trimming pared 3 bases from V and 7 bases from J, leaving 13 bases between. The CDR3 runs 13 residues. Germline V lookup: CDR1 DFQATT, CDR2 SNEGSKA (reference sequence). CDR3 region: CSASRGVRNEQFF. In DNA, the CDR3 is TGCAGTGCTAGTCGTGGGGTAAGAAATGAGCAGTTCTTC.

In its sample, this clonotype was seen many times. The chain has TRBV5-5 and TRBJ1-2, with 7 bases identical to TRBD1. After removal of 4 bases from V and 6 bases from J, the junction contained 15 bases not matched to a gene. The length of the CDR3 is 16 residues. CDR1 SGHKS and CDR2 YYEKEE come from the germline V gene (reference sequence). CDR3 coding DNA: TGTGCCAGCAGCCAACGTAGACAGGGACTAACGGATGGCTACACCTTC. Residues: CASSQRRQGLTDGYTF.